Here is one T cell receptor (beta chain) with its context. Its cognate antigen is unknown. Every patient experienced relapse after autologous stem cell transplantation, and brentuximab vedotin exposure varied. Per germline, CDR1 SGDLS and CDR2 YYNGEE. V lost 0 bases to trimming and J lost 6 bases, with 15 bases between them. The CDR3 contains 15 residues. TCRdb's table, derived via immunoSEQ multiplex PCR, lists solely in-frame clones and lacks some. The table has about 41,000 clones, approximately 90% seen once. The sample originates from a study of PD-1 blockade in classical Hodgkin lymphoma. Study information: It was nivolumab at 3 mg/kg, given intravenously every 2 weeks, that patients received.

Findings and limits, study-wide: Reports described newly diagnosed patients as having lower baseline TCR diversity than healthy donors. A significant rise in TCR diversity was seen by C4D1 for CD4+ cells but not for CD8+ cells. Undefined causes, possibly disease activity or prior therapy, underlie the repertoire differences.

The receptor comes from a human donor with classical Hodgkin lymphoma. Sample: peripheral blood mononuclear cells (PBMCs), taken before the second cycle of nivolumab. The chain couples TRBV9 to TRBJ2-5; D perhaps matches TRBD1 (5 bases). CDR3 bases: TGTGCCAGCAGCGTAGAAGGGGCAGCCAGTAAGACCCAGTACTTC. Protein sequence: CASSVEGAASKTQYF.